These 27 T cell receptor beta chains came from one sample sequenced in a study of shared clonotypes between healthy human individuals. Some clones are missing from TCRdb's copy, which holds only in-frame ones; the method was immunoSEQ multiplex PCR. Of about 2 million clones listed, 90% to 95% are singletons. Source material: naive CD4+ T cells sorted from blood. Subset: CD45RA+ positively selected. All receptors come from a man younger than 35 in good health.

This clone was counted once. This chain connects TRBV11-1 to TRBJ2-3, with TRBD1 identical over 8 bases. This CDR3 spans 14 amino acids. Germline CDR1 reads SGHAT; CDR2 reads FQDESV (reference sequence). The trim removed 6 bases at V and 3 bases at J, leaving 5 bases unmatched. In DNA, the CDR3 is TGTGCCAGCAGGACAGGGGTCGATACAGATACGCAGTATTTT. It is translated as CASRTGVDTDTQYF.

This clone was recorded once. The chain links TRBV7-9 to TRBJ2-1; 9 positions agree with TRBD1. CDR3 length equals 15 residues. Trimming cost V 1 base and J 5 bases; bases outside gene matches: 3. The germline V gene has CDR1 SEHNR and CDR2 FQNEAQ (reference sequence). The DNA for the CDR3 is TGTGCCAGCAGCTTAGACAGGGGGCTCCACAATGAGCAGTTCTTC. The encoded protein is CASSLDRGLHNEQFF.

In the case of this clone: This same CDR3 is encoded by further DNA sequences in the sample. V is TRBV7-9 and J is TRBJ1-2; D unresolved. CDR1 SEHNR and CDR2 FQNEAQ come from the germline V gene (reference sequence). The V and J ends lost 4 bases and 0 bases respectively, with 9 bases between them. The CDR3 has 14 residues. The CDR3 sequence: CASSSQTANYGYTF. Here the CDR3 DNA reads TGTGCCAGCAGCTCCCAGACGGCTAACTATGGCTACACCTTC.

CDR3 sequence (DNA): TGTGCCAGCAGCTTACCTGAGGGCGGGTTCACTGAAGCTTTCTTT. It specifies CASSLPEGGFTEAFF. This chain joins TRBV7-9 and TRBJ1-1; D is unclear. CDR3 length: 15 amino acids. Trimming pared 2 bases from V and 4 bases from J, leaving 14 bases between. CDR1 is SEHNR and CDR2 is FQNEAQ in the germline V gene (reference sequence).

V is TRBV30 and J is TRBJ2-7, with TRBD2 matching over 10 bases. Germline loops: CDR1 GTSNPN, CDR2 SVGIG (reference sequence). The CDR3 contains 15 residues. Germline trimming cut 2 bases from V and 2 bases from J; bases unmatched to any gene: 6. The CDR3 protein is CAWSPLAGVTYEQYF. CDR3 in DNA: TGTGCCTGGAGTCCTCTAGCGGGAGTGACCTACGAGCAGTACTTC.

The sample holds one count of this clone. The gene calls are TRBV27 and TRBJ1-3; D remains ambiguous. This CDR3 has 15 residues. CDR1 is MNHEY and CDR2 is SMNVEV in the germline V gene (reference sequence). Trimming cost V 0 bases and J 0 bases, with 6 bases left between them. As DNA, the CDR3 is TGTGCCAGCAGTTTATCGTGGACCTCTGGAAACACCATATATTTT. Amino acid sequence: CASSLSWTSGNTIYF.

The chain couples TRBV6-6 to TRBJ1-2; 8 bases align to TRBD1. Germline V gene sequence: CDR1 MNHNY, CDR2 SVGAGI (reference sequence). V shed 4 bases, J shed 3 bases, and the junction held 1 base outside the gene matches. CDR3 length: 13 amino acids. CDR3 residues: CASSLGQDYGYTF. For the CDR3, the DNA is TGTGCCAGCAGTTTGGGACAGGACTATGGCTACACCTTC.

As regards this clone: Other DNA sequences of this sample code for an identical CDR3. The chain is built from TRBV6-1 and TRBJ1-2; tentative D call: TRBD1 (5 bases). Per the germline V gene, CDR1 is MNHNS and CDR2 is SASEGT. The CDR3 runs 12 residues. The ends were cut back, 2 bases at V and 7 bases at J, with 8 bases in the middle. This CDR3 reads CASSEWGFGYTF. CDR3 DNA: TGTGCCAGCAGTGAATGGGGGTTTGGCTACACCTTC.

CDR3 coding DNA: TGTGCCAGCTCAGAGGGACGCGACTATGGCTACACCTTC. Protein sequence: CASSEGRDYGYTF. This chain joins TRBV18 and TRBJ1-2; D is possibly TRBD1 (5 bases). The CDR3 consists of 13 residues. Per the germline V gene, CDR1 is KGHSH and CDR2 is LQKENI. Trimming took 5 bases from V and 3 from J, leaving 10 bases between them.

V usage is TRBV6-1 and J usage is TRBJ1-4; D perhaps matches TRBD1 (6 bases). V was cut by 8 bases and J by 8 bases, with 18 bases left in between. This CDR3 has 14 amino acids. Germline V gene sequence: CDR1 MNHNS, CDR2 SASEGT. The CDR3, as DNA: TGTGCCAGCTTCAACGGGGGCGCAGGGGAAAAACTGTTTTTT. Amino acids: CASFNGGAGEKLFF.

This chain connects TRBV11-2 to TRBJ1-1; D remains ambiguous. The V gene's germline CDR1 is SGHAT and CDR2 FQNNGV. The germline V and J ends were trimmed by 0 bases and 1 base, with 9 bases remaining between them. This CDR3 is built from 15 residues. This chain's CDR3 is CASSLDRKWNTEAFF. The DNA of the CDR3 is TGTGCCAGCAGCTTAGATAGGAAGTGGAACACTGAAGCTTTCTTT.

The chain links TRBV27 to TRBJ2-1; 10 bases fit TRBD2. CDR1 MNHEY and CDR2 SMNVEV come from the germline V gene (reference sequence). The CDR3 contains 16 residues. After removal of 6 bases from V and 5 bases from J, the junction contained 10 bases not matched to a gene. CDR3 sequence reads: CASSPLGLAKNNEQFF. CDR3 nucleotides: TGTGCCAGCAGCCCACTGGGACTAGCGAAGAACAATGAGCAGTTCTTC.

This clone was seen just once. This chain links TRBV7-2 with TRBJ2-1, with TRBD2 identical over 9 bases. The junction had 9 bases not matched to a gene; V was cut back by 0 bases and J by 3 bases. CDR3 length: 18 amino acids. Germline CDR1 is SGHTA and CDR2 is FQGNSA. The CDR3 DNA reads TGTGCCAGCAGCTTAGCTCCCAGCGGGAGGTCTTTCTACAATGAGCAGTTCTTC. It encodes CASSLAPSGRSFYNEQFF.

The chain couples TRBV11-2 to TRBJ2-5; no reliable D call. V was shortened by 1 base and J by 2 bases, with 5 bases between the two germline ends. The V gene's germline CDR1 is SGHAT and CDR2 FQNNGV. The CDR3 runs 13 residues. The CDR3 here is CASSLVRQETQYF. Written as DNA, the CDR3 is TGTGCCAGCAGCTTAGTCAGGCAAGAGACCCAGTACTTC.

This clone was recorded only once. The J gene is TRBJ1-3, the V gene TRBV6-5; D gene unclear. This CDR3 has 16 residues. The V gene's germline CDR1 is MNHEY and CDR2 SVGAGI. Trimming stripped 0 bases from V and 6 bases from J, with 15 bases between. Here the CDR3 reads CASSYSVASWANTIYF. CDR3 DNA: TGTGCCAGCAGTTACTCGGTGGCGAGCTGGGCAAACACCATATATTTT.

J is TRBJ2-1 and V is TRBV19, with D possibly being TRBD2 (6 bases). With 5 bases removed from V and 1 base from J, the gap between germline ends came to 9 bases. The CDR3 is made up of 14 amino acids. CDR1 is LNHDA, CDR2 SQIVND, per germline (reference sequence). CDR3 region: CASSGGVSYNEQFF. The CDR3 bases are TGTGCCAGTAGTGGAGGGGTATCCTACAATGAGCAGTTCTTC. Full variable domain (outside the CDR3, taken from reference TRBV19 and TRBJ2-1): DGGITQSPKYLFRKEGQNVTLSCEQNLNHDAMYWYRQDPGQGLRLIYYSQIVNDFQKGDIAEGYSVSREKKESFPLTVTSAQKNPTAFYLCASSGGVSYNEQFFGPGTRLTVL.

The V and J genes are TRBV11-2 and TRBJ2-6, with D perhaps assigned TRBD1 or TRBD2 (5 bases each). Germline loops: CDR1 SGHAT, CDR2 FQNNGV. Trimming left V 3 bases short and J 2 bases short, with 14 bases between. CDR3 length: 17 residues. CDR3 in DNA: TGTGCCAGCAGCTTTACGGGGAGCAGGGCTGGGGCCAACGTCCTGACTTTC. This gives the protein CASSFTGSRAGANVLTF.

The rearrangement joins TRBV19 to TRBJ1-6; no clear D. The CDR3 covers 16 residues. The germline V gene encodes CDR1 LNHDA and CDR2 SQIVND (reference sequence). With 4 bases removed from V and 5 bases from J, the gap between germline ends came to 15 bases. Here the CDR3 reads CASSSQFTGNNSPLHF. The CDR3 coding sequence is TGTGCCAGTAGTAGCCAATTCACCGGGAATAATTCACCCCTCCACTTT.

The chain couples TRBV4-3 to TRBJ2-1; the D gene is possibly TRBD2 (6 bases). The CDR3 is 16 residues long. CDR1 is LGHNA and CDR2 is YSLEER in the germline V gene. The V end lost 0 bases, the J end lost 8 bases, and 17 bases lay between the germline ends. The DNA for the CDR3 is TGCGCCAGCAGCCAAGATCCCCGGGAGTCTTTCCATGAGCAGTTCTTC. Its translation: CASSQDPRESFHEQFF.

The chain is built from TRBV5-1 and TRBJ2-5; possibly TRBD1 or TRBD2 for D (5 bases each). The germline V gene has CDR1 SGHRS and CDR2 YFSETQ. This CDR3 region has 15 residues. V lost 0 bases and J lost 0, with 9 bases in between. The CDR3 bases are TGCGCCAGCAGCTTGGGGGACGTAGACCAAGAGACCCAGTACTTC. It yields the protein CASSLGDVDQETQYF.

The chain joins TRBV18 to TRBJ1-6; D possibly corresponds to TRBD1 (5 bases). The V and J ends lost 6 bases and 4 bases respectively, with 13 bases between them. This CDR3 region has 15 residues. Germline V lookup: CDR1 KGHSH, CDR2 LQKENI. The CDR3 region has the DNA TGTGCCAGCTCCCCTGGGGGGGAGTATAATTCACCCCTCCACTTT. This translates into CASSPGGEYNSPLHF.

This sequence joins TRBV30 and TRBJ2-1; tentative D call: TRBD2 (5 bases). V lost 4 bases to trimming and J lost 7 bases, with 20 bases between them. Germline V lookup: CDR1 GTSNPN, CDR2 SVGIG (reference sequence). CDR3 length: 15 residues. CDR3 DNA: TGTGCCTGGACCTCCTATGGCGGGTTAAGAAATGAGCAGTTCTTC. Translation: CAWTSYGGLRNEQFF.

The rearrangement uses TRBV6-4 and TRBJ2-3, with 11 bases that match TRBD2. The CDR3 length is 13 residues. The ends lost 8 bases at V and 3 bases at J; junction bases unmatched: 1. Germline assignment: CDR1 MRHNA and CDR2 SNTAGT. The CDR3: CASSSGRTDTQYF. The CDR3 nucleotides read TGTGCCAGCTCTAGCGGGAGGACAGATACGCAGTATTTT.

The V and J genes are TRBV28 and TRBJ2-1; 11 bases are shared with TRBD2. CDR3 length: 19 amino acids. CDR1 MDHEN and CDR2 SYDVKM come from the germline V gene. V dropped 5 bases and J dropped 5; count of bases not matched to a gene: 17. The CDR3 reads CASSPFMGSSGGINNEQFF. CDR3 DNA sequence: TGTGCCAGCAGTCCTTTTATGGGATCTAGCGGGGGGATTAACAATGAGCAGTTCTTC.

The V gene is TRBV19, the J gene TRBJ1-5, with 11 nucleotides matching TRBD1. The junction had 8 bases not matched to a gene; V was cut back by 5 bases and J by 5 bases. CDR1 LNHDA and CDR2 SQIVND come from the germline V gene (reference sequence). The CDR3 consists of 16 residues. CDR3 nucleotides: TGTGCCAGTAGTTTCCGTACGGGACAGGGGGATCAGCCCCAGCATTTT. Translation gives CASSFRTGQGDQPQHF.

This chain uses TRBV11-1 with TRBJ1-4, with 7 bases lining up with TRBD1. V trimming: 8 bases; J trimming: 2 bases; junction bases outside the gene matches: 2. The CDR3 is 13 residues long. Per germline, CDR1 SGHAT and CDR2 FQDESV (reference sequence). The CDR3 protein is CASGGQTNEKLFF. In DNA form, the CDR3 reads TGTGCCAGCGGGGGACAGACTAATGAAAAACTGTTTTTT.

The genes are TRBV6-1 and TRBJ2-7; D gene ambiguous. V was cut by 3 bases and J by 3 bases, with 6 bases left in between. Germline assignment: CDR1 MNHNS and CDR2 SASEGT. The CDR3 totals 12 residues. CDR3 protein: CASSDGFYEQYF. Here the CDR3 DNA reads TGTGCCAGCAGTGACGGGTTCTACGAGCAGTACTTC.